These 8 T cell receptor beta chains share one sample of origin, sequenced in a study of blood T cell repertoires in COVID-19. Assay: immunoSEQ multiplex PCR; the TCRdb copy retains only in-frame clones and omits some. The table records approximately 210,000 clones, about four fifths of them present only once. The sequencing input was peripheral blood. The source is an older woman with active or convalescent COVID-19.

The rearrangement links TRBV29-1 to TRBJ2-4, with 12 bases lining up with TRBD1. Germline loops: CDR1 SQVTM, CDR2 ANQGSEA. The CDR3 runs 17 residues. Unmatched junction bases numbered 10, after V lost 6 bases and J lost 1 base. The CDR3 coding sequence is TGCAGCGTGGGGACAGGGGGCCGAGGGTTGGCCAAAAACATTCAGTACTTC. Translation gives CSVGTGGRGLAKNIQYF.

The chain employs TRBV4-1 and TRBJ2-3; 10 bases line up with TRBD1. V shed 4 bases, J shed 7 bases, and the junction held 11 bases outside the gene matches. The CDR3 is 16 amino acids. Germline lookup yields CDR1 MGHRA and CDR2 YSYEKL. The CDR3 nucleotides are TGCGCCAGCAGCCCCCCAGGGGGGACAGGGGCGAATACGCAGTATTTT. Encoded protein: CASSPPGGTGANTQYF.

The CDR3 is CASRSPGLGGYTF. The CDR3 DNA follows: TGTGCCAGCAGAAGCCCGGGTCTTGGGGGCTACACCTTC. The chain couples TRBV25-1 to TRBJ1-2; D is unresolved. Per the germline V gene, CDR1 is MGHDK and CDR2 is SYGVNS. CDR3 length: 13 amino acids. Trimming took 6 bases from V and 8 from J, leaving 16 bases between them.

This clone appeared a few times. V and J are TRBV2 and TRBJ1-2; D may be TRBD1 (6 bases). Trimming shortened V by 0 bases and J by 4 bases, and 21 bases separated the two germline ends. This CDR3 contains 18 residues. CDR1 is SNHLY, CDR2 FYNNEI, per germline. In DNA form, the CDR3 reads TGTGCCAGCAGTGAAGCCCCCGCATCTGGACAGACTACCTATGGCTACACCTTC. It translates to CASSEAPASGQTTYGYTF. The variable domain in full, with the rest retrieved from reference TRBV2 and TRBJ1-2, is EPEVTQTPSHQVTQMGQEVILRCVPISNHLYFYWYRQILGQKVEFLVSFYNNEISEKSEIFDDQFSVERPDGSNFTLKIRSTKLEDSAMYFCASSEAPASGQTTYGYTFGSGTRLTVV.

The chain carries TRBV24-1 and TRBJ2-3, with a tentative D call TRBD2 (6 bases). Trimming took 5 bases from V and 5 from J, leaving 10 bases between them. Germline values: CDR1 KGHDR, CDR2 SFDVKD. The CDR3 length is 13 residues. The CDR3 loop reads CATSGDFGDTQYF. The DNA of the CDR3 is TGTGCCACCAGTGGGGACTTTGGAGATACGCAGTATTTT.

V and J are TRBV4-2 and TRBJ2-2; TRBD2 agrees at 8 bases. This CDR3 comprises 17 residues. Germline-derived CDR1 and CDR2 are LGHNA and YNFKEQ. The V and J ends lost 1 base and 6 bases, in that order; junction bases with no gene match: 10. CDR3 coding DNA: TGTGCCAGCAGCCAAGGAATGACTAGCGATCAGTCCGGGGAGCTGTTTTTT. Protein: CASSQGMTSDQSGELFF.

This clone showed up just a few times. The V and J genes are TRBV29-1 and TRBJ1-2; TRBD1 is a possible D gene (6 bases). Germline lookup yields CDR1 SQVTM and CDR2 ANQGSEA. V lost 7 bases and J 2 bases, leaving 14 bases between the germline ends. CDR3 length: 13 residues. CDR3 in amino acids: CSDLDSLNYGYTF. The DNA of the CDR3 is TGCAGCGACCTGGACAGCTTGAACTATGGCTACACCTTC. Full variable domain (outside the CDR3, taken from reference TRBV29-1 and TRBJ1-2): SAVISQKPSRDICQRGTSLTIQCQVDSQVTMMFWYRQQPGQSLTLIATANQGSEATYESGFVIDKFPISRPNLTFSTLTVSNMSPEDSSIYLCSDLDSLNYGYTFGSGTRLTVV.

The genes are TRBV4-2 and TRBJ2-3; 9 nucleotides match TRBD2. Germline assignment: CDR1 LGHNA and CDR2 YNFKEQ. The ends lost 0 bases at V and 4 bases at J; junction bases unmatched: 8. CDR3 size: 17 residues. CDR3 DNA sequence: TGTGCCAGCAGCCAAGATGGGCTAGCGGGAAGACCAGATACGCAGTATTTT. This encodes CASSQDGLAGRPDTQYF.